This T cell receptor beta chain is drawn from a study of cytomegalovirus exposure and HLA in healthy donors. The germline gives CDR1 SGHTA, CDR2 FQGNSA. The germline V and J ends were trimmed by 5 bases and 5 bases, with 18 bases remaining between them. This CDR3 has 15 residues. The PCR was carried out with 60 Vbeta primers and 13 Jbeta primers. TCRdb keeps only in-frame clones here, not all; method: immunoSEQ multiplex PCR. The sample totals about 200,000 clones. Sample: PBMCs. The gene calls are TRBV7-2 and TRBJ2-5, with a tentative D call TRBD2 (5 bases). The TCR comes from a boy aged 5-17 years in good health and CMV-seronegative. CDR3 nucleotides: TGTGCCAGCAGCCTTGATCCAGCGGCTAGGGAGACCCAGTACTTC. This gives the protein CASSLDPAARETQYF.